Described below is a single T cell receptor (beta chain) sequence and its context. Its target antigen remains unknown. Base qualities are not at hand, and no much larger clone is one base apart. The source of the sample is a study of T cells in localized non-small cell lung cancer (dated by TCRdb to the early 2020s). Study-wide context: T cell repertoires of 200 to 300 early-stage NSCLC patients were analyzed, with tumors being compared against uninvolved tumor-adjacent lungs. The cohort comprised some 220 treatment-naïve NSCLC patients with resected, localized lung tumors. NSCLC patients had a mean age of around 66 years, and fewer than 150 were male and around 99 female. Results the study describes overall, beyond this receptor: Because multi-region tumor sequencing was not performed, intratumor heterogeneity could not be ruled out. Of the top 100 tumor clones, a median of approximately 60 were detected in paired uninvolved adjacent lung; around 30 were also among that lung's top 100. Longer overall survival was associated with higher blood T cell density, whereas shorter survival was associated with higher adjacent-lung clonality. Because of the exploratory design, TCR variables were selected using unadjusted p-values without false-discovery rate correction. Uninvolved tumor-adjacent lung showed the highest T cell clonality, higher than tumor, which suggests more focused antigenic responses in the uninvolved tumor-adjacent lung.

Per the germline V gene, LGHNT is the CDR1 and FRNRAP is the CDR2. From V the trimming removes 5 bases and from J it removes 1 base, while the gene matches leave 13 bases of the junction unaccounted for. Including the terminal cysteine and phenylalanine, the CDR3 comprises 18 residues. The DNA shown is the 54-base CDR3, in frame from base 1. At diagnosis, peripheral blood, uninvolved tumor-adjacent lung and tumor were collected and stored as a combination of fresh-frozen and FFPE material. The immunoSEQ Assay was used to sequence TCR beta CDR3 regions from DNA. As for how the authors treated the data: T cell density was computed as TCR beta template counts normalized to usable DNA estimated by amplifying housekeeping genes. The preseqR package was used to estimate richness by extrapolating to 400,000 templates for PBMC samples and to 120,000 templates for tissue samples. Clonality was taken to be one minus Pielou's evenness. Tissue-enriched TCRs were identified through differential abundance testing performed on productive amino-acid clonotypes, with a minimum total count of 5 and an alpha of 0.1. Repertoire overlap between compartments was quantified with the Jaccard Index and Morisita Overlap Index. TCR beta CDR3s were clustered by GLIPH together with public tetramer-defined viral CDR3s, and at least three viral sequences plus V-gene enrichment were required for viral motifs. This immuneACCESS table, as held by TCRdb, lists in-frame sequences with V and J called but not all clones. Of the missing ones, under half trace to an unresolved V gene in checked studies; the others have no known cause. The V and J calls and the clone size are those of that table, but D and trimming were determined from the DNA. The table for this sample lists 2,600 or so clones; 26% of them were counted only once. Clones ranked in the top ten supply about 15% of the sample.

The sequencing here drew on lung tumor tissue, taken before any cancer treatment. In this chain, TRBV12-5 is recombined with TRBJ2-5, and TRBD2 aligns with 10 junction nucleotides. This sequence was found in a female donor over 55 with stage I lung adenocarcinoma. The nucleotides read TGTGCTAGTGGTCTCGAGCGGGAGGGCCCGAGAGTCCAAGAGACCCAGTACTTC. This translates into CASGLEREGPRVQETQYF.